This is a list of T cell receptor beta chains from one sample in a study of CD8 T cells in ankylosing spondylitis. TCRdb used MiXCR to reprocess the 5' RACE reads, holding one entry per CDR3 protein. Among approximately 400,000 distinct CDR3 sequences listed, approximately 17% were seen once. Sequencing was done on a sample of blood, either unsorted or a sorted T cell fraction (not recorded which). These receptors all stem from a male donor with ankylosing spondylitis. CDR3s include the opening cysteine and the closing phenylalanine or tryptophan. The D gene is left open where the match is weak. Clone size is stated in some rows and not others, as once, few, many or a class when expanded.

V gene	D gene	clone size	J gene	CDR3 length	CDR3 protein	CDR3 DNA
TRBV12-3/TRBV12-4	TRBD1	.	TRBJ2-1	13	CASRSTGRDEQFF	TGTGCCAGCAGGTCGACAGGGCGGGATGAGCAGTTCTTC
TRBV5-1	TRBD2	.	TRBJ2-2	15	CASQSGGTNTGELFF	TGCGCCAGCCAAAGCGGGGGCACGAACACCGGGGAGCTGTTTTTT
TRBV11-2	.	few	TRBJ1-3	19	CASSLRTTLLGTPDNTIYF	TGTGCCAGCAGCTTAAGGACTACTCTGTTGGGGACACCGGATAACACCATATATTTT
TRBV6-5	TRBD1	.	TRBJ1-6	11	CATGQNSPLHF	TGTGCTACGGGACAGAATTCACCCCTCCACTTT
TRBV24-1	TRBD1	.	TRBJ2-1	15	CATSDGGQGHNEQFF	TGTGCCACCAGTGATGGGGGACAGGGACACAATGAGCAGTTCTTC
TRBV20-1	.	many	TRBJ1-1	12	CSARWAPGEAFF	TGCAGTGCTAGATGGGCTCCGGGTGAAGCTTTCTTT
TRBV6-2/TRBV6-3	TRBD1	.	TRBJ2-7	13	CASSHPALGQGVF	TGTGCCAGCAGCCACCCGGCTTTGGGACAGGGCGTTTTC
TRBV4-2	TRBD1	.	TRBJ2-5	17	CASSQDGSQGVQETQYF	TGTGCCAGCAGCCAAGACGGCAGTCAGGGGGTACAAGAGACCCAGTACTTC
TRBV20-1	TRBD2	.	TRBJ2-3	15	CSGESGGGPTDTQYF	TGCAGTGGGGAATCCGGGGGGGGCCCCACAGATACGCAGTATTTT
TRBV18	.	.	TRBJ2-5	13	CASSSTTAETQYF	TGTGCCAGCTCATCGACCACCGCGGAGACCCAGTACTTC
TRBV7-3	TRBD1	.	TRBJ2-5	14	CASSPTGGVETQYF	TGTGCCAGCAGTCCTACAGGGGGCGTAGAGACCCAGTACTTC
TRBV6-2/TRBV6-3	.	.	TRBJ2-7	16	CASRNPRVAFDYEQYF	TGTGCCAGCAGAAACCCCCGTGTGGCCTTTGACTACGAGCAGTACTTC
TRBV20-1	.	.	TRBJ1-6	12	CSARDSGRALHF	TGCAGTGCTAGAGATTCAGGGAGAGCCCTCCACTTT
TRBV5-5	.	few	TRBJ2-7	15	CASSTGSIGSYEQYF	TGTGCCAGCAGCACCGGGTCAATAGGGTCCTACGAGCAGTACTTC
TRBV3-1	TRBD1	.	TRBJ2-1	17	CASSQAGTGLSYNEQFF	TGTGCCAGCAGCCAAGCCGGGACAGGGCTCTCCTACAATGAGCAGTTCTTC
TRBV12-3/TRBV12-4	TRBD1	many	TRBJ2-7	12	CASSRQGYEQYF	TGTGCCAGCAGTAGACAGGGCTACGAGCAGTACTTC
TRBV15	TRBD1	many	TRBJ1-4	18	CATSRPGTGGRTNEKLFF	TGTGCCACCAGCAGACCTGGGACAGGGGGCAGAACTAATGAAAAACTGTTTTTT
TRBV14	.	.	TRBJ2-5	15	CASSQFGGKEETQYF	TGTGCCAGCAGCCAGTTTGGGGGGAAGGAAGAGACCCAGTACTTC
TRBV5-1	TRBD1	.	TRBJ1-2	15	CASRQPTGAVYGYTF	TGCGCCAGCAGGCAGCCAACAGGGGCCGTCTATGGCTACACCTTC
TRBV27	.	few	TRBJ1-5	15	CASSLRFNSNQPQHF	TGTGCCAGCAGTTTAAGGTTTAATAGCAATCAGCCCCAGCATTTT
TRBV3-1	TRBD1	.	TRBJ2-7	15	CASSRQGPTSYEQYF	TGTGCCAGCAGCCGACAGGGACCCACCTCCTACGAGCAGTACTTC
TRBV24-1	.	.	TRBJ2-5	19	CATSGGLGGNQGSVETQYF	TGTGCCACCAGTGGAGGTTTGGGAGGAAACCAGGGGTCTGTAGAGACCCAGTACTTC
TRBV29-1	TRBD2	.	TRBJ2-3	17	CSVAQSTSGVRADTQYF	TGCAGCGTTGCGCAGTCTACTAGCGGGGTCAGGGCAGATACGCAGTATTTT
TRBV9	TRBD2	few	TRBJ2-5	18	CASSSGGTSGRGGETQYF	TGTGCCAGCAGCTCAGGGGGGACTAGCGGGCGTGGCGGGGAGACCCAGTACTTC
TRBV6-1	.	.	TRBJ1-3	15	CASSDFGSAANTIYF	TGTGCCAGCAGTGATTTCGGATCTGCAGCGAACACCATATATTTT
TRBV7-9	.	.	TRBJ2-1	16	CASSFESVSSGHEQFF	TGTGCCAGCAGCTTTGAGAGCGTCAGCTCAGGGCATGAGCAGTTCTTC
TRBV20-1	.	.	TRBJ2-7	13	CSAETLNRHEQYF	TGCAGTGCCGAAACTTTAAACCGCCACGAGCAGTACTTC
TRBV6-1	TRBD2	.	TRBJ2-1	15	CASSQPGLAGGRRVF	TGTGCCAGCAGTCAACCGGGACTAGCGGGGGGGAGAAGGGTCTTC
TRBV24-1	.	many	TRBJ2-1	13	CATDRSVYNEQFF	TGTGCCACTGACAGGAGCGTATACAATGAGCAGTTCTTC
TRBV4-2	TRBD2	few	TRBJ2-1	15	CASSQTVLANNEQFF	TGTGCCAGCAGCCAAACCGTACTAGCGAACAATGAGCAGTTCTTC
TRBV28	.	.	TRBJ1-1	14	CASSWAGRYTEAFF	TGTGCCAGCAGTTGGGCGGGTCGCTACACTGAAGCTTTCTTT
TRBV9	.	few	TRBJ1-4	15	CASSGEGATNEKLFF	TGTGCCAGCAGCGGAGAGGGTGCAACTAATGAAAAACTGTTTTTT
TRBV11-2	.	few	TRBJ2-1	14	CASARSSSYNEQFF	TGTGCCAGCGCCAGGTCCTCCTCCTACAATGAGCAGTTCTTC
TRBV20-1	TRBD2	.	TRBJ2-7	16	CSAPTSGRTSSYEQYF	TGCAGTGCCCCGACTAGCGGGAGGACCAGCTCCTACGAGCAGTACTTC
TRBV12-3/TRBV12-4	.	.	TRBJ2-3	15	CASSSRPYRGDTQYF	TGTGCCAGCAGTTCACGGCCGTACCGAGGAGATACGCAGTATTTT
TRBV20-1	.	once	TRBJ1-1	9	CSAREVAFF	TGCAGTGCTAGAGAAGTAGCTTTCTTT
TRBV12-3/TRBV12-4	.	many	TRBJ2-3	15	CASTYGRGRADTQYF	TGTGCCAGCACCTACGGACGTGGACGGGCAGATACGCAGTATTTT
TRBV6-1	.	few	TRBJ1-1	14	CASSGTGMNTEAFF	TGTGCCAGCAGTGGTACGGGGATGAACACTGAAGCTTTCTTT
TRBV28	.	.	TRBJ2-2	14	CASAWRATTGELFF	TGTGCCAGCGCTTGGAGGGCGACAACCGGGGAGCTGTTTTTT
TRBV5-1	.	many	TRBJ1-2	12	CASSLPGVGYTF	TGCGCCAGCAGCTTGCCAGGGGTTGGCTACACCTTC
TRBV28	.	.	TRBJ1-1	13	CASSFPKNTEAFF	TGTGCCAGCAGTTTCCCCAAGAACACTGAAGCTTTCTTT
TRBV7-9	.	few	TRBJ2-4	13	CASSLGYKNIQYF	TGTGCCAGCAGCTTAGGCTACAAAAACATTCAGTACTTC
TRBV5-6	.	.	TRBJ1-2	11	CASSRDGEGTF	TGTGCCAGCAGCCGAGATGGGGAAGGCACCTTC
TRBV10-3	TRBD2	many	TRBJ2-1	15	CAISLRTSGNNEQFF	TGTGCCATCAGCCTACGGACTAGCGGGAACAATGAGCAGTTCTTC